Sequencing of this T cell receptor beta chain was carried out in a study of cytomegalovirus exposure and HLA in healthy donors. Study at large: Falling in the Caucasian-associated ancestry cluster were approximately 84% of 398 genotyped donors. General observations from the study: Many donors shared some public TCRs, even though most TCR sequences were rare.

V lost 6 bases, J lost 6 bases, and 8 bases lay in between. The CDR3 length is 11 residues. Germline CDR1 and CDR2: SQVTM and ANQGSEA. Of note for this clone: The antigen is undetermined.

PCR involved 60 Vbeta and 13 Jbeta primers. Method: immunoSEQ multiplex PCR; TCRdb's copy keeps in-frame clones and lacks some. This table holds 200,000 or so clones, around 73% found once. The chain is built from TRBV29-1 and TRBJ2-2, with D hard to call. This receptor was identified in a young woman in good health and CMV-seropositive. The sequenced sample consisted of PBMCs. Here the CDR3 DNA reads TGCAGCGTGACGAGGTCCGGGGAGCTGTTTTTT. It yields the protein CSVTRSGELFF.